Following are 12 T cell receptor beta chains from one sample sequenced in a study of T cell responses to AZD1222 COVID-19 vaccine. Clones were sequenced by immunoSEQ multiplex PCR, and TCRdb holds only the in-frame ones, with some missing. The sample consists of under 150,000 clones, over 85% of them appearing once. Sequenced here: peripheral blood, sampled on day 0 of AZD1222 vaccination. The receptors were sampled from an adult in good health.

The chain has TRBV11-2 and TRBJ2-2; 7 bases are shared with TRBD2. CDR3 length: 15 residues. Germline loops: CDR1 SGHAT, CDR2 FQNNGV. V gave up 1 base and J gave up 4 bases; unmatched junction bases: 3. The CDR3 sequence is CASSLAGGATGELFF. The DNA for the CDR3 is TGTGCCAGCAGCTTAGCGGGAGGAGCCACCGGGGAGCTGTTTTTT.

This chain joins TRBV20-1 and TRBJ1-5; D uncertain. V lost 3 bases and J lost 6, with 24 bases in between. CDR3 length: 17 residues. From germline, CDR1 is DFQATT and CDR2 SNEGSKA (reference sequence). DNA for the CDR3: TGCAGTGCTAGTGCAAGCCTTCAATTCTATAAAACTCAGCCCCAGCATTTT. Amino acids: CSASASLQFYKTQPQHF.

J is TRBJ2-6 and V is TRBV25-1; D is ambiguous. Germline-derived CDR1 and CDR2 are MGHDK and SYGVNS. The CDR3 consists of 16 residues. Trimming left V 1 base short and J 2 bases short, with 9 bases between. The CDR3 spells CASSESQVPGANVLTF. Written as DNA, the CDR3 is TGTGCCAGCAGTGAATCCCAGGTACCTGGGGCCAACGTCCTGACTTTC.

The count of this clone is one. The CDR3 region is CASSPRQGGGTEAFF. The CDR3 bases are TGTGCCAGTAGTCCCCGACAGGGGGGCGGGACTGAAGCTTTCTTT. The gene calls are TRBV19 and TRBJ1-1, with TRBD1 matching 9 bases. The trim removed 5 bases at V and 5 bases at J, leaving 9 bases unmatched. Germline assignment: CDR1 LNHDA and CDR2 SQIVND (reference sequence). This CDR3 is 15 amino acids long.

To note about this clone: Additional DNA sequences in this sample encode the identical CDR3. The rearrangement uses TRBV11-2 and TRBJ1-5, with D perhaps matching TRBD1 (6 bases). Trimming left V 0 bases short and J 6 bases short, with 9 bases between. Germline V gene lookup returns CDR1 SGHAT and CDR2 FQNNGV. The CDR3 has 14 residues. The CDR3 bases are TGTGCCAGCAGCTTAGATGGGGGCGGTCAGCCCCAGCATTTT. Translating gives CASSLDGGGQPQHF.

V usage is TRBV7-2 and J usage is TRBJ2-2; D is perhaps TRBD1 or TRBD2 (6 bases each). The CDR3 spans 17 residues. In germline, CDR1 is SGHTA, CDR2 FQGNSA. Trimming took off 4 bases at V and 4 bases at J, with 19 bases between the two ends. Written as DNA, the CDR3 is TGTGCCAGCAGCTCCTCGGGGTGGAGGGGGAGCACCGGGGAGCTGTTTTTT. Translating gives CASSSSGWRGSTGELFF.

This clone appeared once. The J gene is TRBJ2-6, the V gene TRBV5-1; perhaps TRBD1 as D (6 bases). V lost 7 bases and J lost 0, with 14 bases in between. CDR3 length equals 16 residues. Germline CDR1 reads SGHRS; CDR2 reads YFSETQ. CDR3 sequence (DNA): TGCGCCAGCGACCCGGGACAAAGCTCTGGGGCCAACGTCCTGACTTTC. This gives the protein CASDPGQSSGANVLTF.

The rearrangement links TRBV4-2 to TRBJ2-7; possibly TRBD2 for D (6 bases). Germline-derived CDR1 and CDR2 are LGHNA and YNFKEQ. CDR3 length: 15 residues. Trimming took off 3 bases at V and 1 base at J, with 13 bases between the two ends. The CDR3 coding sequence is TGTGCCAGCAGCCAGGGCGGGACTTCTTCCTACGAGCAGTACTTC. It is translated as CASSQGGTSSYEQYF.

This chain's CDR3 is CASRTANYGYTF. The CDR3, as DNA: TGTGCCAGTAGAACAGCTAACTATGGCTACACCTTC. The J gene is TRBJ1-2, the V gene TRBV19; D remains ambiguous. V gave up 6 bases and J gave up 0 bases, with 5 bases separating them. The CDR3 runs to 12 residues. CDR1 is LNHDA and CDR2 is SQIVND in the germline V gene (reference sequence).

The V call is TRBV3-1 (or the pseudogene TRBV3-2), the J call TRBJ1-2; unclear D gene. In germline, CDR1 is LGHDT, CDR2 YNNKEL (reference sequence). Trimming stripped 0 bases from V and 5 bases from J, with 10 bases between. CDR3 length: 14 amino acids. CDR3 sequence reads: CASSQDSVSYGYTF. CDR3 nucleotides: TGTGCCAGCAGCCAAGATTCGGTTTCGTATGGCTACACCTTC.

This chain links TRBV9 with TRBJ2-7; D not certain. CDR1 is SGDLS, CDR2 YYNGEE, per germline. With 0 bases removed from V and 1 base from J, the gap between germline ends came to 17 bases. The CDR3 has 17 residues. In DNA form, the CDR3 reads TGTGCCAGCAGCGTAGGGCTACCAAGCTACTCGTCCTACGAGCAGTACTTC. It specifies CASSVGLPSYSSYEQYF. Complete variable domain (other parts from reference TRBV9 and TRBJ2-7): DSGVTQTPKHLITATGQRVTLRCSPRSGDLSVYWYQQSLDQGLQFLIQYYNGEERAKGNILERFSAQQFPDLHSELNLSSLELGDSALYFCASSVGLPSYSSYEQYFGPGTRLTVT.

J is TRBJ2-1 and V is TRBV28, with 8 bases that match TRBD2. This CDR3 has 15 amino acids. V was clipped by 4 bases and J by 4 bases; unmatched bases: 6. The germline V gene has CDR1 MDHEN and CDR2 SYDVKM. CDR3 sequence (DNA): TGTGCCAGCAGTTCGGGACTAGGGCGTTACAATGAGCAGTTCTTC. It yields the protein CASSSGLGRYNEQFF.